This T cell receptor (beta chain) was sequenced in a study of T cell responses to AZD1222 COVID-19 vaccine (dated by TCRdb to 2020 to 2022). Turning to the overall study: AZD1222 recipients whose second dose came at about 4 weeks and those whose second dose came at about 12 weeks were combined into one group, since spike-specific TCR depth and breadth did not differ between the two schedules. A total of 240 or so trial participants underwent TCR sequencing, of whom more than 200 had received two doses of AZD1222 and about 26 had received two doses of the MenACWY control vaccine. Trial participants were enrolled by age into subgroups of 18-55, 56-69 and 70-plus years, and approximately 150, 30 and 60 TCR-sequenced participants, respectively, were included in these subgroups.

The CDR3 regions of human TCRbeta chains were analyzed by immunosequencing. Under the source paper's analysis protocol: Repertoire TCRs were matched against a reference library of SARS-CoV-2-specific TCRs generated with the MIRA antigen-specificity platform. Breadth was defined as the fraction of unique TCRs that were SARS-CoV-2-associated, and depth was defined as the fraction of total T cells that were SARS-CoV-2-associated. Each spike-specific TCR was assigned to its reactive spike region and to a CD4 or CD8 class using the MIRA data. Log10-transformed breadth and depth values were compared by one-way ANOVA with Sidak's multiple comparisons tests. TCRdb mirrors the immuneACCESS table, restricted to in-frame sequences. Some clones are absent from its copies; in checked studies, under half trace to an unresolved V gene, and the reason for the others is unknown. D and trimming were read from the DNA, whereas the V and J calls and clone size are those reported in that table. The sample table records about 120,000 clones; roughly 90% of these occur just once. Over 3% of the sample is taken by the ten largest.

This specimen's time point label, per the study, means: baseline before first vaccination. Vaccinee samples were obtained from the UK trials COV001 and COV002, which included a single-blind randomized controlled phase 2/3 trial of AZD1222 (ChAdOx1 nCoV-19) in healthy adults. Trial participant PBMC samples were collected at day 0 and day 28 after the second dose for TCRbeta chain sequencing. This clone was recorded only once. Which antigen it targets is not known. There are no base qualities to consult, and no much larger clone falls within one base. Points the paper makes about the study in general: The 56-69-year group was small, and its depth increase did not reach significance, likely because of low power. Conclusions about previously exposed vaccinees are limited, since just five to seven AZD1222 recipients were seropositive for SARS-CoV-2 at baseline. No day 14 peak-response samples were available, so repertoires were characterized only after the peak T cell response. The whole spike protein was spanned by vaccine-associated CD4 TCRs, and dominant responses were seen in regions 160-218 and 743-854. After two AZD1222 doses, both the breadth and the depth of spike-specific TCRs were significantly higher than at day 0 and than in MenACWY recipients. Reportedly, almost half of the unique spike-specific TCRs recognized epitopes lying outside the regions that are mutated in the B.1.351 and B.1.1.7 variants. Most participants were white British and females outnumbered males, and the authors suggested that clonal diversity may have been underestimated.

The starting material was peripheral blood, obtained on day 0 of AZD1222 vaccination. This TCR came from an adult in good health.

The nucleotide sequence reads TGCGCCAGCAGCCAAGATTCCTTGGGGGCTACTAATGAAAAACTGTTTTTT. Its coded protein is CASSQDSLGATNEKLFF. The receptor chain draws on TRBV4-1 and TRBJ1-4; a weak D assignment points to TRBD1 (6 bases agree). Taken from cysteine to phenylalanine, the CDR3 has 17 residues. Only the CDR3 part of the read is kept: 51 bases, read in frame from the first base. The germline V gene sets CDR1 to MGHRA and CDR2 to YSYEKL. V is shortened by 0 bases, J by 2 bases, and the region joining them spans 13 bases.